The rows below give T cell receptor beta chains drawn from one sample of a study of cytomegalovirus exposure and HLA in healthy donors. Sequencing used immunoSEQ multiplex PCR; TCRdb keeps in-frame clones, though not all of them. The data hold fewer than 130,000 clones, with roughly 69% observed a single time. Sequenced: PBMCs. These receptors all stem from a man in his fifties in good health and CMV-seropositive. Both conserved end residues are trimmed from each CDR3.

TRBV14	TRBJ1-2	ASSATGYYGYT
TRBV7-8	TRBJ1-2	ASSLGPGTAYGYT
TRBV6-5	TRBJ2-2	ASSRTGSNTGELF
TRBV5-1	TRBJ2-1	ASGGQGASEQF
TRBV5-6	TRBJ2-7	ASSRDSPYEQY
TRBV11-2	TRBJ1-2	ASSFGGTEGYT
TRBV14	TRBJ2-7	ASSQDWGLAGDIHEQY
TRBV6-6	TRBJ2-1	ASSPGTSGGYNEQF
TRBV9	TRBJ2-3	ASSVGLAGNTDTQY
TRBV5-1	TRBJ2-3	ASSSLAPDTQY
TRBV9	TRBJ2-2	ASSVGDSTGELF
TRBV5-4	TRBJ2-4	ASSPPGLAGKNIQY
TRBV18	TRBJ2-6	ASTESSGANVLT
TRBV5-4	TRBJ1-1	ASSPYPGDTEAF
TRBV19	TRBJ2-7	ASSANRGVLDEQY
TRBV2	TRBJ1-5	ASGFETGGFKGNQPQH
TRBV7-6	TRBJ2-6	ASSRGTQVSGANVLT
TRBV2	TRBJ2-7	ASSGRRTGKNEQY
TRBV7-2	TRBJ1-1	ASSRRGTPGMNTEAF
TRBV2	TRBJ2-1	ASSGAGYNNEQF
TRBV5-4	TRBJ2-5	ASSPRTSGSEETQY
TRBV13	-	ASSPGGARHEQY
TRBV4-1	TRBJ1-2	ASSEIGQGAFYGYT
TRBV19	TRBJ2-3	ASSIRLGQGGTDTQY
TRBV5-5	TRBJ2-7	ASSLGGQGYEQY
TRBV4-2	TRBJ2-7	ASSQERTGTYEQY
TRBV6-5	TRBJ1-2	ASGTGVWYGYT
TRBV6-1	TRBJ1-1	ASSEANVAGVWDRGLAF
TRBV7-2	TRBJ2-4	ASSLGSLADITKNIQY
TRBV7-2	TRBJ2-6	ASSLSFSGANVLT
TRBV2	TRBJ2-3	ASSARQGSRRTDTQY
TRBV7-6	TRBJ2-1	ASSLEGLALGHNEQF
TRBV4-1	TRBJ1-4	ASSQGSRRNEKLF
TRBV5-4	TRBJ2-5	AATSGGEQETQY
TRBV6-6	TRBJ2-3	ASRFSGRGTDTQY
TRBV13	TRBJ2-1	ASSSVGLSYNEQF
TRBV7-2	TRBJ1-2	ASSSPNRGRKLGYT
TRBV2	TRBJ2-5	ASSEVQQY
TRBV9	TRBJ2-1	ASSVRGGEQF
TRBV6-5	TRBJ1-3	ASSYSGTWNTIY
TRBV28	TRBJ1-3	ASSSDRQGNTIY
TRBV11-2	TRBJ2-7	ASSSWGTGAYEQY
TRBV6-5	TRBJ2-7	ASSYSDSYYEQY
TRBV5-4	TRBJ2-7	ASSLLGGREYEQY
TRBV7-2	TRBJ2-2	ASSPTGTSDYGLF
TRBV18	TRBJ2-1	ASSRSSGLAGMDEQF
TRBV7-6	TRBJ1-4	ASSQLGGGEKLF
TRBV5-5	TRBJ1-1	ASSSRTGVTEAF
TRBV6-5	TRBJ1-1	ASRYGTFKGVTEAF
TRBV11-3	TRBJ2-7	ASSSGGGHEQY
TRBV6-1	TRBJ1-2	ASSEQGFAWGYT
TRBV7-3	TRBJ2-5	ASSLFPGGTQETQY
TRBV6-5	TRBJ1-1	ASSRTGVGTEAF
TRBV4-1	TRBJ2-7	ASSVRESSYEQY
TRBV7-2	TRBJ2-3	ASSSGLAGSLTQY